These 8 T cell receptor beta chains came from one sample sequenced in a study of T cells in Graves' hyperthyroidism and ophthalmopathy. Amplified TCR beta CDR3 regions derived from RNA transcripts. TCR CDR3 regions were first amplified by RT-PCR with HTBI primers. TCRdb reanalysed the multiplex PCR reads using MiXCR and keeps one entry per CDR3 protein. Of around 300,000 distinct CDR3 sequences listed, over 11% are singletons. Material: blood. These receptors were collected from a woman under 40 with Graves' hyperthyroidism.

J is TRBJ2-1 and V is TRBV12-3 or TRBV12-4; D gene uncertain. Trimming removed 7 bases at V and 5 bases at J, with 18 bases between. CDR3 size: 15 residues. CDR3 nucleotides: TGTGCCAGCACCTTCCGTGCCGAATCCGACAATGAGCAGTTCTTC. Protein sequence: CASTFRAESDNEQFF.

This clonotype occurred many times. This chain connects TRBV12-3 or TRBV12-4 to TRBJ2-2; 8 nucleotides line up with TRBD2. This CDR3 is built from 15 residues. V gave up 7 bases and J gave up 1 base; unmatched junction bases: 5. CDR3 amino acids: CASKPLAVNTGELFF. For the CDR3, the DNA is TGTGCCAGCAAACCACTAGCGGTGAACACCGGGGAGCTGTTTTTT.

This clonotype turned up a few times. The chain has TRBV5-8 and TRBJ2-4; a weak D match, TRBD1 (6 bases). The CDR3 extends over 12 amino acids. With 4 bases removed from V and 11 bases from J, the gap between germline ends came to 13 bases. CDR1 is SGHTS, CDR2 YDEGEE, per germline. The DNA of the CDR3 is TGTGCCAGCAGCGCTAATAAGGGGGTTCAGTACTTC. Its translation: CASSANKGVQYF.

This clonotype was seen only a few times. V is TRBV28 and J is TRBJ2-3; D possibly corresponds to TRBD2 (5 bases). There are 13 residues in the CDR3. Looked up from germline, CDR1 is MDHEN and CDR2 is SYDVKM. V gave up 6 bases and J gave up 4 bases, with 11 bases separating them. The DNA for the CDR3 is TGTGCCAGCAGCCGGGGTGCCGCAGATACGCAGTATTTT. Translated, it gives CASSRGAADTQYF.

This clonotype was counted many times. The rearrangement links TRBV7-4 to TRBJ2-5; maybe TRBD2 (6 bases). CDR3 length: 17 residues. CDR1 is SGHVT and CDR2 is SQSDAQ in the germline V gene. Trimming left V 1 base short and J 2 bases short, with 17 bases between. CDR3: CASSLDLGGRNQETQYF. CDR3 in DNA: TGTGCCAGCAGCTTAGACCTAGGAGGGAGGAATCAAGAGACCCAGTACTTC.

The table lists this clonotype with many counts. The J gene is TRBJ1-3, the V gene TRBV2, with TRBD1 matching 8 bases. Per the germline V gene, CDR1 is SNHLY and CDR2 is FYNNEI. V trimming: 7 bases; J trimming: 6 bases; junction bases outside the gene matches: 11. The CDR3 contains 15 residues. This CDR3 reads CASTLKPGQANTIYF. The CDR3 DNA sequence: TGTGCCAGCACTCTAAAGCCGGGACAGGCAAACACCATATATTTT.

This clonotype was seen once. The chain links TRBV4-2 to TRBJ2-3; D perhaps matches TRBD2 (6 bases). There are 16 residues in the CDR3. Germline CDR1 reads LGHNA; CDR2 reads YNFKEQ. The V and J ends lost 4 bases and 1 base respectively, with 15 bases between them. CDR3 in amino acids: CASSPSLAGGTDTQYF. CDR3 bases: TGTGCCAGCAGCCCGTCACTAGCCGGGGGCACAGATACGCAGTATTTT.

The rearrangement joins TRBV6-2 or TRBV6-3 to TRBJ2-2; no clear D gene. V was trimmed by 0 bases and J by 5 bases, leaving 7 bases between them. This CDR3 is built from 14 residues. CDR1 and CDR2 (germline): MNHEY, SVGEGT. CDR3 coding DNA: TGTGCCAGCAGTTACTCAGAGAGTACCGGGGAGCTGTTTTTT. Its protein product is CASSYSESTGELFF.